This T cell receptor (beta chain) was retrieved from a study of blood T cell repertoires in COVID-19. Assay: immunoSEQ multiplex PCR; the TCRdb copy retains only in-frame clones and omits some. The sample carries roughly 70,000 clones, around nine tenths recorded once. Germline lookup yields CDR1 SGHNT and CDR2 YYREEE (reference sequence). Trimming shortened V by 4 bases and J by 4 bases, and 15 bases separated the two germline ends. This CDR3 spans 15 amino acids. The clonotype comes from a man of 80 years or more with COVID-19, enrolled during active disease. The genes are TRBV5-4 and TRBJ1-3, with a tentative D call TRBD1 (6 bases). Sequences were obtained from peripheral blood. CDR3 region: CASSRGRGSGNTIYF. The CDR3 DNA sequence: TGTGCCAGCAGCCGTGGTAGGGGGTCAGGAAACACCATATATTTT.